The next 18 T cell receptor beta chains were all read from a single sample in a study of long-term antiretroviral therapy in people with HIV. It was version v3.0 of the immunoSEQ assay that was run at survey level. Sequencing used immunoSEQ multiplex PCR; TCRdb keeps in-frame clones, though not all of them. The sample has 20,000 to 25,000 clones; roughly 80% are singletons. Sequencing used unsorted PBMCs, obtained 1.1 years before starting antiretroviral therapy. These receptors were collected from a middle-aged woman with HIV.

V gene TRBV4-1 combines with J gene TRBJ1-2; tentatively, D is TRBD1 (5 bases). The length of the CDR3 is 16 residues. The germline CDR1 and CDR2 sequences are MGHRA and YSYEKL. Between the trimmed V and J ends, which lost 0 bases and 5 bases, there was a span of 16 bases. CDR3: CASSQDYWGDGYGYTF. The CDR3 nucleotides are TGCGCCAGCAGCCAAGACTACTGGGGGGACGGGTATGGCTACACCTTC.

The chain employs TRBV10-3 and TRBJ1-1; TRBD1 might be the D (5 bases). With 2 bases removed from V and 7 bases from J, the gap between germline ends came to 11 bases. The CDR3 totals 13 residues. Germline CDR1 reads ENHRY; CDR2 reads SYGVKD. CDR3 residues: CAISEPRDGEAFF. DNA of the CDR3: TGTGCCATCAGTGAGCCCAGGGACGGTGAAGCTTTCTTT.

V and J are TRBV29-1 and TRBJ1-3; 8 bases agree with TRBD1. With V trimmed by 4 bases and J by 4 bases, 0 bases remained unmatched. Germline V lookup: CDR1 SQVTM, CDR2 ANQGSEA. The CDR3 length is 12 residues. CDR3 protein: CSVGQGGNTIYF. The CDR3 DNA sequence: TGCAGCGTTGGACAGGGGGGAAACACCATATATTTT. Supplemented by reference TRBV29-1 and TRBJ1-3, the full variable domain reads SAVISQKPSRDICQRGTSLTIQCQVDSQVTMMFWYRQQPGQSLTLIATANQGSEATYESGFVIDKFPISRPNLTFSTLTVSNMSPEDSSIYLCSVGQGGNTIYFGEGSWLTVV.

CDR3 residues: CASSSRSYNEKLFF. The CDR3 region has the DNA TGTGCCAGCAGCTCCCGTTCCTATAATGAAAAACTGTTTTTT. The chain employs TRBV11-2 and TRBJ1-4; D remains unclear. V was clipped by 4 bases and J by 4 bases, with 10 bases between them. The germline V gene encodes CDR1 SGHAT and CDR2 FQNNGV. The CDR3 spans 14 residues.

The chain recombines TRBV5-8 with TRBJ2-7, with 8 bases lining up with TRBD2. Germline CDR1 reads SGHTS; CDR2 reads YDEGEE. The CDR3 has 15 residues. V shed 0 bases, J shed 3 bases, and the junction held 5 bases outside the gene matches. CDR3 amino acids: CASSLGTSSIYEQYF. CDR3 sequence (DNA): TGTGCCAGCAGCTTGGGGACTAGCTCCATCTACGAGCAGTACTTC.

The V call is TRBV9, the J call TRBJ1-3, with D tentatively TRBD1 (5 bases). This CDR3 comprises 14 residues. V was cut by 0 bases and J by 1 base, with 5 bases left in between. CDR1 SGDLS and CDR2 YYNGEE come from the germline V gene. The CDR3 DNA is TGTGCCAGCAGCGTAGAGGGGTCTGGAAACACCATATATTTT. This sequence encodes CASSVEGSGNTIYF. Variable domain in full (rest from reference TRBV9 and TRBJ1-3): DSGVTQTPKHLITATGQRVTLRCSPRSGDLSVYWYQQSLDQGLQFLIQYYNGEERAKGNILERFSAQQFPDLHSELNLSSLELGDSALYFCASSVEGSGNTIYFGEGSWLTVV.

The chain uses TRBV10-1 and TRBJ1-1; TRBD1 might be the D (6 bases). The V end lost 1 base, the J end lost 1 base, and 10 bases lay between the germline ends. Looked up from germline, CDR1 is WNHNN and CDR2 is SYGVQD (reference sequence). The CDR3 spans 15 residues. CDR3 region: CASSEYGQPNTEAFF. The CDR3 region has the DNA TGCGCCAGCAGTGAGTATGGACAGCCGAACACTGAAGCTTTCTTT.

V gene TRBV10-3 combines with J gene TRBJ1-3; D gene unclear. The CDR3 covers 14 residues. CDR1 ENHRY and CDR2 SYGVKD come from the germline V gene. Between the trimmed V and J ends, which lost 6 bases and 0 bases, there was a span of 9 bases. The CDR3 coding sequence is TGTGCCATCAGGGACCGAGACTCTGGAAACACCATATATTTT. This gives the protein CAIRDRDSGNTIYF.

The rearrangement links TRBV7-9 to TRBJ1-2; a weak D match, TRBD1 (6 bases). V dropped 3 bases and J dropped 10 bases, with 15 bases sitting between them. The CDR3 covers 13 residues. Germline V CDR1 and CDR2: SEHNR, FQNEAQ (reference sequence). CDR3 protein: CASSLPGEAHYTF. The CDR3 DNA is TGTGCCAGCAGCTTGCCAGGGGAGGCCCACTACACCTTC.

The CDR3 region is CASVRGRGQPQHF. CDR3 bases: TGTGCCAGCGTCAGGGGGCGCGGGCAGCCCCAGCATTTT. This chain connects TRBV2 to TRBJ1-5, with 8 bases matching TRBD1. Germline V CDR1 and CDR2: SNHLY, FYNNEI. The junction had 7 bases not matched to a gene; V was cut back by 8 bases and J by 7 bases. The CDR3 is 13 amino acids.

The gene calls are TRBV7-9 and TRBJ1-3; weak D call: TRBD1 (6 bases). The germline gives CDR1 SEHNR, CDR2 FQNEAQ (reference sequence). Trimming took 2 bases from V and 8 from J, leaving 19 bases between them. The CDR3 is made up of 16 amino acids. The CDR3 loop is CASSLLSGGLVDTIYF. In DNA form, the CDR3 reads TGTGCCAGCAGCTTACTTTCCGGGGGGCTTGTGGACACCATATATTTT.

This clone showed up just once. The chain has TRBV7-6 and TRBJ2-1; weak D call: TRBD2 (5 bases). Trimming pared 1 base from V and 0 bases from J, leaving 13 bases between. This CDR3 spans 17 amino acids. Germline CDR1 and CDR2: SGHVS and FNYEAQ. The chain's CDR3 is CASSLVDSGTSYNEQFF. The CDR3 nucleotides read TGTGCCAGCAGCTTAGTGGATTCGGGAACCTCCTACAATGAGCAGTTCTTC. The whole variable domain, filled in from reference TRBV7-6 and TRBJ2-1, reads GAGVSQSPRYKVTKRGQDVALRCDPISGHVSLYWYRQALGQGPEFLTYFNYEAQQDKSGLPNDRFSAERPEGSISTLTIQRTEQRDSAMYRCASSLVDSGTSYNEQFFGPGTRLTVL.

The genes are TRBV2 and TRBJ1-1; D gene ambiguous. Germline loops: CDR1 SNHLY, CDR2 FYNNEI. The CDR3 has 13 residues. V was cut by 8 bases and J by 2 bases, with 12 bases left in between. This CDR3 reads CASGRSLNTEAFF. Here the CDR3 DNA reads TGTGCCAGCGGTCGGTCGTTAAACACTGAAGCTTTCTTT.

This chain uses TRBV5-1 with TRBJ2-3; 7 bases are a match to TRBD1. CDR1 is SGHRS and CDR2 is YFSETQ in the germline V gene. J gave up 6 bases and V 6 bases, and 19 bases lay outside the gene matches. The CDR3 contains 17 residues. CDR3 loop: CASNPTPDRVGQDTQYF. CDR3 in DNA: TGCGCCAGCAACCCAACCCCAGACAGGGTCGGACAGGATACGCAGTATTTT.

The rearrangement uses TRBV5-1 and TRBJ2-2, with 8 nucleotides matching TRBD1. Germline CDR1 is SGHRS and CDR2 is YFSETQ. The length of the CDR3 is 16 residues. Trimming cost V 0 bases and J 1 base; bases outside gene matches: 2. The CDR3 sequence is CASSLGGTGNTGELFF. The CDR3 nucleotides read TGCGCCAGCAGCTTGGGAGGGACAGGGAACACCGGGGAGCTGTTTTTT.

J is TRBJ1-1 and V is TRBV27; D uncertain. V was shortened by 1 base and J by 6 bases, with 12 bases between the two germline ends. The CDR3 spans 14 residues. CDR1 is MNHEY, CDR2 SMNVEV, per germline (reference sequence). The CDR3 DNA reads TGTGCCAGCAGTTTATTGGGGAGTGTCGCTGAAGCTTTCTTT. Its translation is CASSLLGSVAEAFF.

V and J are TRBV5-1 and TRBJ1-5; D ambiguous. The CDR3 loop spans 15 amino acids. Germline V gives CDR1 SGHRS, CDR2 YFSETQ. Between the trimmed V and J ends, which lost 0 bases and 4 bases, there was a span of 11 bases. The CDR3 nucleotides are TGCGCCAGCAGCTTGGCTTCAGGCCCAAATCAGCCCCAGCATTTT. As protein: CASSLASGPNQPQHF.

This clone was recorded a few times. CDR3 region: CASSPGQPSTDTQYF. In DNA, the CDR3 is TGTGCCAGCAGCCCGGGACAGCCTAGCACAGATACGCAGTATTTT. This sequence joins TRBV7-2 and TRBJ2-3; the match to TRBD1 covers 7 bases. J gave up 0 bases and V 5 bases, and 5 bases lay outside the gene matches. The germline V gene encodes CDR1 SGHTA and CDR2 FQGNSA. CDR3 length: 15 amino acids. The entire variable domain, with the rest obtained from reference TRBV7-2 and TRBJ2-3, is as follows: GAGVSQSPSNKVTEKGKDVELRCDPISGHTALYWYRQSLGQGLEFLIYFQGNSAPDKSGLPSDRFSAERTGGSVSTLTIQRTQQEDSAVYLCASSPGQPSTDTQYFGPGTRLTVL.